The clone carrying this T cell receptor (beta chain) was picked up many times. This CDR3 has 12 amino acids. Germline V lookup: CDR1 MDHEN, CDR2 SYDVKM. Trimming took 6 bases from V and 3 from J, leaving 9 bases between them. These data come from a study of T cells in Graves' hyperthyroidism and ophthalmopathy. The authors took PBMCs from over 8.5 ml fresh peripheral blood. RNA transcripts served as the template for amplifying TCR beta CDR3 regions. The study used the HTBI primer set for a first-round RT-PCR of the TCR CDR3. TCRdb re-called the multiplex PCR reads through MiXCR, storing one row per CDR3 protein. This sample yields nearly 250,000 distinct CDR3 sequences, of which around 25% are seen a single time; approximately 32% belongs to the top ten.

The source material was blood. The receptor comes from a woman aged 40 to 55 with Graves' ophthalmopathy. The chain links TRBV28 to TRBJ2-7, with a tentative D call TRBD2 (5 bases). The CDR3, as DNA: TGTGCCAGCAGCTTAGGGAGCTACGAGCAGTACTTC. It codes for CASSLGSYEQYF.